This paragraph covers one T cell receptor beta chain sequence. Antigen: not known. From germline, CDR1 is SGHAT and CDR2 FQNNGV. The trim removed 5 bases at V and 0 bases at J, leaving 8 bases unmatched. The length of the CDR3 is 19 residues. This sample was taken from a study of T cell responses to AZD1222 COVID-19 vaccine. Points from the study as a whole: Possibly, clonal diversity was underestimated; donors were largely white British and included more females. Distributed over spike, vaccine-associated CD4 TCRs predominated at 160-218 and 743-854. A reported finding is that nearly half of spike-specific TCRs target unmutated variant regions. Seropositive AZD1222 recipients at baseline numbered only 6 or 7.

Data came from immunoSEQ multiplex PCR; TCRdb stores just in-frame clones and leaves some out. The sample has over 120,000 clones, approximately 86% seen once; the top ten hold approximately 5.4%. This sequence joins TRBV11-2 and TRBJ2-1; 15 bases are shared with TRBD2. The origin of this receptor is an adult who received the MenACWY meningococcal vaccine as a control. Sequenced material: peripheral blood, taken 28 days after the second dose of the MenACWY control vaccine. The CDR3 region is CASSNPGLAGGSSYNEQFF. CDR3 DNA sequence: TGTGCCAGCAGCAACCCGGGACTAGCGGGAGGTTCCTCCTACAATGAGCAGTTCTTC.